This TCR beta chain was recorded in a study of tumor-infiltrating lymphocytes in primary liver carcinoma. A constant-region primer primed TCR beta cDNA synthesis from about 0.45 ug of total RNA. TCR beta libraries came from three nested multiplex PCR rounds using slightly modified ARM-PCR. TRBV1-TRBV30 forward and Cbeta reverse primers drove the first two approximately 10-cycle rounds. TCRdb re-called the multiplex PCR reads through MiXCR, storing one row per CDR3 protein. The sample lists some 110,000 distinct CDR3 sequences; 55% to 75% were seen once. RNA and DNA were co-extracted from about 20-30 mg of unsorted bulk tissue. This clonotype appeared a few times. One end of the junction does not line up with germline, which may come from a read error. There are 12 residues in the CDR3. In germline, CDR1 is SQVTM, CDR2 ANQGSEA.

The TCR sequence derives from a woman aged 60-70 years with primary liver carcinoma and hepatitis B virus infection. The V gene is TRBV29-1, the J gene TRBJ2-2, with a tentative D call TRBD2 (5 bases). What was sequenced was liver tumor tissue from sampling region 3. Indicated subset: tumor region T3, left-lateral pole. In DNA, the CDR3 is TGCAGCGCTCAGGAAAACACCGGGGAGCCGTTTTTT. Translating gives CSAQENTGEPFF.